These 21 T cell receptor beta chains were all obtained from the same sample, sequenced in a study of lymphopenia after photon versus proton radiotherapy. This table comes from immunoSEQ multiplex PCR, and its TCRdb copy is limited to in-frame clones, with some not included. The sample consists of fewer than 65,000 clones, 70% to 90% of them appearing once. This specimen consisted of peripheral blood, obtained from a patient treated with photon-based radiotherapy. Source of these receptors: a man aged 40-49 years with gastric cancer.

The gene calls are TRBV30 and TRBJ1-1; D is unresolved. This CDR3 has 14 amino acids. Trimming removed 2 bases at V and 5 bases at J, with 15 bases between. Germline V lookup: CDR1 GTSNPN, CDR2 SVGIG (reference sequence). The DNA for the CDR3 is TGTGCCTGGAGTATCGGGAGGGTGGATACTGAAGCTTTCTTT. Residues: CAWSIGRVDTEAFF.

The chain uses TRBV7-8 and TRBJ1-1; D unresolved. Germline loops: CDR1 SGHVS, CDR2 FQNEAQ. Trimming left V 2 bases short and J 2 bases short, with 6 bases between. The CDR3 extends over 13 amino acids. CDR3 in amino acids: CASSLPGNTEAFF. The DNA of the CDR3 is TGTGCCAGCAGCTTACCTGGAAACACTGAAGCTTTCTTT.

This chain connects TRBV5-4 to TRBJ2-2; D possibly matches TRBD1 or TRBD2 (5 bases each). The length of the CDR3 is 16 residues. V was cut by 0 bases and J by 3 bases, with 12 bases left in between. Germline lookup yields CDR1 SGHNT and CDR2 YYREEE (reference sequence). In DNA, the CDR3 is TGTGCCAGCAGCTTGGGGGGGACCGGGGACACCGGGGAGCTGTTTTTT. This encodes CASSLGGTGDTGELFF.

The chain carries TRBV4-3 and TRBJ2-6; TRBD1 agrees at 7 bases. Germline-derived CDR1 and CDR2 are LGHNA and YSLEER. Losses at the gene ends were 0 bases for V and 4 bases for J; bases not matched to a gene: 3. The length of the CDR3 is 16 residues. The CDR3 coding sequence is TGCGCCAGCAGCCAAGACCTGGACAGGGGGGCCAACGTCCTGACTTTC. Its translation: CASSQDLDRGANVLTF.

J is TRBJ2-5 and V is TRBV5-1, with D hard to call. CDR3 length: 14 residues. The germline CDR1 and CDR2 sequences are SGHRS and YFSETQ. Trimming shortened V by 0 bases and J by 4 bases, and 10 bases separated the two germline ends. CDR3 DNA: TGCGCCAGCAGCTTGGGGCAGAACAGAGAGACCCAGTACTTC. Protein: CASSLGQNRETQYF.

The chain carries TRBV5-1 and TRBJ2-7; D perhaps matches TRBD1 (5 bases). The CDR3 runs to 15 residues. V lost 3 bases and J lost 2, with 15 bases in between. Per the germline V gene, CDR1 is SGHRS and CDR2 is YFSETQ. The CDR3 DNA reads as TGCGCCAGCAGCTCCAGGGCGGATCGACCCTACGAGCAGTACTTC. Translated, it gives CASSSRADRPYEQYF.

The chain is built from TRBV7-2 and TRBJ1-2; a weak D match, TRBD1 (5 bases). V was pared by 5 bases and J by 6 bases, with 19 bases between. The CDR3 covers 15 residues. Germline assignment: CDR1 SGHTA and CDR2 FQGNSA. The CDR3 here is CASSPPGGEFDGYTF. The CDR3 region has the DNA TGTGCCAGCAGCCCCCCCGGAGGGGAATTTGATGGCTACACCTTC. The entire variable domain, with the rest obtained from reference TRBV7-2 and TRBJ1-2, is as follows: GAGVSQSPSNKVTEKGKDVELRCDPISGHTALYWYRQSLGQGLEFLIYFQGNSAPDKSGLPSDRFSAERTGGSVSTLTIQRTQQEDSAVYLCASSPPGGEFDGYTFGSGTRLTVV.

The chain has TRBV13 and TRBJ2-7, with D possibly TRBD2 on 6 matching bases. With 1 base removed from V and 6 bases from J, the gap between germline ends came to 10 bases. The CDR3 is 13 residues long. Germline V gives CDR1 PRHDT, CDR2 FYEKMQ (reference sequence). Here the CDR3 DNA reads TGTGCCAGCAGCTTAGTTATGGGGGGCGAGCAGTACTTC. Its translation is CASSLVMGGEQYF. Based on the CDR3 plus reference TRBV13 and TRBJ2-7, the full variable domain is AAGVIQSPRHLIKEKRETATLKCYPIPRHDTVYWYQQGPGQDPQFLISFYEKMQSDKGSIPDRFSAQQFSDYHSELNMSSLELGDSALYFCASSLVMGGEQYFGPGTRLTVT.

DNA for the CDR3: TGTGCCAGCAGCGCATCTAGCGGGGGGTTTTCCTACAATGAGCAGTTCTTC. It is translated as CASSASSGGFSYNEQFF. The rearrangement joins TRBV9 to TRBJ2-1, with 11 bases identical to TRBD2. J lost 1 base, V lost 3 bases, and 6 bases had no gene match. Germline V gives CDR1 SGDLS, CDR2 YYNGEE. The CDR3 runs to 17 residues.

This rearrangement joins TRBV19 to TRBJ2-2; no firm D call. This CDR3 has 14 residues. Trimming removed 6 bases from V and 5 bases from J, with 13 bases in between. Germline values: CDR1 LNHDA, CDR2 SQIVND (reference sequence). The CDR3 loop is CASRSDKWTGELFF. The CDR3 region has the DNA TGTGCCAGTAGGAGTGATAAGTGGACCGGGGAGCTGTTTTTT. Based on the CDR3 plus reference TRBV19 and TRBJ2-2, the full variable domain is DGGITQSPKYLFRKEGQNVTLSCEQNLNHDAMYWYRQDPGQGLRLIYYSQIVNDFQKGDIAEGYSVSREKKESFPLTVTSAQKNPTAFYLCASRSDKWTGELFFGEGSRLTVL.

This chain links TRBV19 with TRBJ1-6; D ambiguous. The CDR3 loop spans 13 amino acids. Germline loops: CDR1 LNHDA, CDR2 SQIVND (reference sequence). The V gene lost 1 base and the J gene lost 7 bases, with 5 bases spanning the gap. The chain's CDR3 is CASSIGENSPLHF. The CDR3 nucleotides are TGTGCCAGTAGTATAGGGGAGAATTCACCCCTCCACTTT.

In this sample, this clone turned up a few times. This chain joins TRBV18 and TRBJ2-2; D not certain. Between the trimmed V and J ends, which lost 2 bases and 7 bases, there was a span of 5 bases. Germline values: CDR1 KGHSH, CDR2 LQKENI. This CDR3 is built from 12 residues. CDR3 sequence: CASSPTGGELFF. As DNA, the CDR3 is TGTGCCAGCTCACCAACTGGCGGGGAGCTGTTTTTT.

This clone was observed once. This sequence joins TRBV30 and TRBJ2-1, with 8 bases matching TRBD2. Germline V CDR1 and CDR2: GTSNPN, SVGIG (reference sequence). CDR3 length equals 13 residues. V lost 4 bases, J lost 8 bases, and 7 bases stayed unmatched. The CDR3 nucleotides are TGTGCCTGGAACCGAGCGGGGGTGTATGAGCAGTTCTTC. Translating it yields CAWNRAGVYEQFF.

The CDR3 region has the DNA TGTGCCAGCAGTGAATGGGGGACAGCAACTAATGAAAAACTGTTTTTT. It is translated as CASSEWGTATNEKLFF. This sequence joins TRBV25-1 and TRBJ1-4; 7 nucleotides line up with TRBD1. This CDR3 region has 16 residues. CDR1 and CDR2 from the germline V gene are MGHDK and SYGVNS. The V and J ends lost 1 base and 0 bases, in that order; junction bases with no gene match: 2.

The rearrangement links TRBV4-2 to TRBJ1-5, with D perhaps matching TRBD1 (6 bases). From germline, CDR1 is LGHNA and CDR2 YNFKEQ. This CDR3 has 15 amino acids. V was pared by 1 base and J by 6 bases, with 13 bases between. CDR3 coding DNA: TGTGCCAGCAGCCAAGTTCAGGGGCAGGGTCAGCCCCAGCATTTT. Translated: CASSQVQGQGQPQHF.

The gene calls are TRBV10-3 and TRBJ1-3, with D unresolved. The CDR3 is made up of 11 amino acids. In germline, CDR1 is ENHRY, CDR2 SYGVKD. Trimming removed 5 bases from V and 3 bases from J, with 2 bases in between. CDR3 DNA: TGTGCCATCAGTTTTGGAAACACCATATATTTT. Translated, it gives CAISFGNTIYF.

This CDR3 reads CATSRAPNYGYTF. In nucleotides, the CDR3 is TGTGCCACCAGCCGTGCTCCGAACTATGGCTACACCTTC. This chain connects TRBV15 to TRBJ1-2; no clear D gene. Trimming took 5 bases from V and 2 from J, leaving 9 bases between them. The CDR3 sequence is 13 residues long. CDR1 and CDR2 (germline): LNHNV, YYDKDF (reference sequence).

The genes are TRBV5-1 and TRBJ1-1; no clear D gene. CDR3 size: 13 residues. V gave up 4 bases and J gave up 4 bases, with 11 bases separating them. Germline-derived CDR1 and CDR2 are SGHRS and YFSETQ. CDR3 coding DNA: TGCGCCAGCAGCAGCGACCTGTCCACTGAAGCTTTCTTT. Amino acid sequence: CASSSDLSTEAFF.

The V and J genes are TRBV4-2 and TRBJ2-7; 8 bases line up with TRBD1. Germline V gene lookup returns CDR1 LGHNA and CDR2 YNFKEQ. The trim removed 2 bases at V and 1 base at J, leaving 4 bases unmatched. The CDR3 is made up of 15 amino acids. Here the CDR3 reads CASSQPGTGSYEQYF. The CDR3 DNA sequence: TGTGCCAGCAGCCAACCGGGGACAGGATCCTACGAGCAGTACTTC.

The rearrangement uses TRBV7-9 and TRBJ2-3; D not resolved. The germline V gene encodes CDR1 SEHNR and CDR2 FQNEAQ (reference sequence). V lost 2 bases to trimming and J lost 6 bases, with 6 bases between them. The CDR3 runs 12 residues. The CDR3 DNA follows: TGTGCCAGCAGCTTAATCGGGGATACGCAGTATTTT. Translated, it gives CASSLIGDTQYF.

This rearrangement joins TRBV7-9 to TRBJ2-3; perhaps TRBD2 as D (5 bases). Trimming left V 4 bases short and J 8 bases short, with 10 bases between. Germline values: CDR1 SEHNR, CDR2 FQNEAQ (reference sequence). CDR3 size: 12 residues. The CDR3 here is CASSSEGGTQYF. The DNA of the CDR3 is TGTGCCAGCAGCTCCGAGGGTGGTACGCAGTATTTT. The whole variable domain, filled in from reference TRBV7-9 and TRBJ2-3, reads DTGVSQNPRHKITKRGQNVTFRCDPISEHNRLYWYRQTLGQGPEFLTYFQNEAQLEKSRLLSDRFSAERPKGSFSTLEIQRTEQGDSAMYLCASSSEGGTQYFGPGTRLTVL.